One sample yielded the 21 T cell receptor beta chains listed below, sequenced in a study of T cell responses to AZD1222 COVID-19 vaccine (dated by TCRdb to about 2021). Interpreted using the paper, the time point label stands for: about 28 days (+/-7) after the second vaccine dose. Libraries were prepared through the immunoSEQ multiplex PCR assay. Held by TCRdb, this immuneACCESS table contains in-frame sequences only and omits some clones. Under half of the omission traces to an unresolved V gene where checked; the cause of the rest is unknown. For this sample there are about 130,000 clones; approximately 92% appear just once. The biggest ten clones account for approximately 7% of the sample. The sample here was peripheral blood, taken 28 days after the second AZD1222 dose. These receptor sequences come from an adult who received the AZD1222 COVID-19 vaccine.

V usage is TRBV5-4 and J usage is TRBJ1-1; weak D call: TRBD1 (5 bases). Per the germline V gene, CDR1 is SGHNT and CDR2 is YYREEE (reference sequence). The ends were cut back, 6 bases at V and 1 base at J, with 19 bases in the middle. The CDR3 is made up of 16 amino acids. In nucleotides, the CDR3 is TGTGCCAGCACCTCAGGAGAGGGGCGGAGGAACACTGAAGCTTTCTTT. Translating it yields CASTSGEGRRNTEAFF. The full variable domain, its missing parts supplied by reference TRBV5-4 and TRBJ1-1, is ETGVTQSPTHLIKTRGQQVTLRCSSQSGHNTVSWYQQALGQGPQFIFQYYREEENGRGNFPPRFSGLQFPNYSSELNVNALELDDSALYLCASTSGEGRRNTEAFFGQGTRLTVV.

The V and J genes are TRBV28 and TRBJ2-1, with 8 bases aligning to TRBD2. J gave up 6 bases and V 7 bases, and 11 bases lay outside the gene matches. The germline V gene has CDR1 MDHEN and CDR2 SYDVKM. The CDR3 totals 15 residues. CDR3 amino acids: CASITGGVGVNEQFF. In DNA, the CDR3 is TGTGCCAGCATCACGGGGGGGGTTGGCGTCAATGAGCAGTTCTTC.

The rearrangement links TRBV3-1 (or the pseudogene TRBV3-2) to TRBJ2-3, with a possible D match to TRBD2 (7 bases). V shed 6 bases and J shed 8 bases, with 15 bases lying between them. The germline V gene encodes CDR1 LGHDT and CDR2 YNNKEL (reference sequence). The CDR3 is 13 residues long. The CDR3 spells CASSLTRGGTQYF. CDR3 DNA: TGTGCCAGCAGTCTCACAAGGGGGGGTACGCAGTATTTT.

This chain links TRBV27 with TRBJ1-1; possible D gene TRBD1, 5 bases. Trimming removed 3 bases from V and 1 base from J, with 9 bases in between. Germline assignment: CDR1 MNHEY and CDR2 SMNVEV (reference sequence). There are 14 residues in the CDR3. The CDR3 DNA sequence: TGTGCCAGCAGTTTGGTGGGGGGGAACACTGAAGCTTTCTTT. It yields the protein CASSLVGGNTEAFF.

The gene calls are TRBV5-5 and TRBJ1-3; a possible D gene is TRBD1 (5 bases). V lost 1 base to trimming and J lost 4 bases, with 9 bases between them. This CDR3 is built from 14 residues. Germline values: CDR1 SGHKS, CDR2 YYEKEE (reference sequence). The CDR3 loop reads CASSLLRGGNTIYF. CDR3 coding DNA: TGTGCCAGCAGCTTGTTGAGGGGAGGAAACACCATATATTTT. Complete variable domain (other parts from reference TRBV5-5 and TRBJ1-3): DAGVTQSPTHLIKTRGQQVTLRCSPISGHKSVSWYQQVLGQGPQFIFQYYEKEERGRGNFPDRFSARQFPNYSSELNVNALLLGDSALYLCASSLLRGGNTIYFGEGSWLTVV.

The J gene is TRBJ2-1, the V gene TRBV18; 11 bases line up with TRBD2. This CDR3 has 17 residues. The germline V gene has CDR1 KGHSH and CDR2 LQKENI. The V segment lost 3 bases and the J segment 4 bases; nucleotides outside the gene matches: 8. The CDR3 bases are TGTGCCAGCTCACCCACGATTAGCGGGGGGGCGTACAATGAGCAGTTCTTC. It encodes CASSPTISGGAYNEQFF.

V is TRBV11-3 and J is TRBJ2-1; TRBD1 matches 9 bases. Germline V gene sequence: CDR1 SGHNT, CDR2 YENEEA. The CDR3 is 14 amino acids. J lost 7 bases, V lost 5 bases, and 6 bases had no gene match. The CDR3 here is CASSVQGAGNEQFF. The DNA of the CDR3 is TGTGCCAGCAGCGTACAGGGGGCGGGAAATGAGCAGTTCTTC.

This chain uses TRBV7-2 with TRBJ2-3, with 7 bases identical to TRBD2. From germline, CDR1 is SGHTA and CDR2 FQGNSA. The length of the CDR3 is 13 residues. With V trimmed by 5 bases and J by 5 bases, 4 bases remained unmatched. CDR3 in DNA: TGTGCCAGCAGCCGGGACTACGAAGATACGCAGTATTTT. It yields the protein CASSRDYEDTQYF. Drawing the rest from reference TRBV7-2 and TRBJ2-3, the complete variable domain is GAGVSQSPSNKVTEKGKDVELRCDPISGHTALYWYRQSLGQGLEFLIYFQGNSAPDKSGLPSDRFSAERTGGSVSTLTIQRTQQEDSAVYLCASSRDYEDTQYFGPGTRLTVL.

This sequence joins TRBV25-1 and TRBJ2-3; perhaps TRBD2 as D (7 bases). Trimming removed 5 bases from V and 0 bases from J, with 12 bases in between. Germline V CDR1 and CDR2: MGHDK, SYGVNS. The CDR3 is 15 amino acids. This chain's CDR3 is CASSSGTHSTDTQYF. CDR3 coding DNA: TGTGCCAGCAGTAGCGGGACACATAGCACAGATACGCAGTATTTT.

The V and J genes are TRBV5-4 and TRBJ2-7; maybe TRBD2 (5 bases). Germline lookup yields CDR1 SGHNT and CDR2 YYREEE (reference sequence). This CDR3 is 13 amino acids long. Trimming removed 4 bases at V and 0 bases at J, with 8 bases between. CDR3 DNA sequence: TGTGCCAGCAGCCCCGGGGTCTCCTACGAGCAGTACTTC. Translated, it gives CASSPGVSYEQYF.

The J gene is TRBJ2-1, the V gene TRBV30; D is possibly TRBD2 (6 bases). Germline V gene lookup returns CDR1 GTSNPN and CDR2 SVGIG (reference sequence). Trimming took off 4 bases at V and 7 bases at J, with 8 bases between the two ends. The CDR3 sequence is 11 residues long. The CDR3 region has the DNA TGTGCCTGGACAGGAGGGAATGAGCAGTTCTTC. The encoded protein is CAWTGGNEQFF.

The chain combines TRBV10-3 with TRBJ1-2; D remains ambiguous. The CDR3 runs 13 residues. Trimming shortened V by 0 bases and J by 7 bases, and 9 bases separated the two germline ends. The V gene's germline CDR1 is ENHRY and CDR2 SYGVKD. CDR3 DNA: TGTGCCATCAGTGAGTCGAGGGTACTTGGCTACACCTTC. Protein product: CAISESRVLGYTF.

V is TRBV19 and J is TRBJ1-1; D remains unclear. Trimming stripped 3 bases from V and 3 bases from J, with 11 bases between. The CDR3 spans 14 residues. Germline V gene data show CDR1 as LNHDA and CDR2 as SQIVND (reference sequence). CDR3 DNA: TGTGCCAGTAGTATGTCTTCAGGAGACACTGAAGCTTTCTTT. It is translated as CASSMSSGDTEAFF. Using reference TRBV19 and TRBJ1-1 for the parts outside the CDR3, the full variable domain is DGGITQSPKYLFRKEGQNVTLSCEQNLNHDAMYWYRQDPGQGLRLIYYSQIVNDFQKGDIAEGYSVSREKKESFPLTVTSAQKNPTAFYLCASSMSSGDTEAFFGQGTRLTVV.

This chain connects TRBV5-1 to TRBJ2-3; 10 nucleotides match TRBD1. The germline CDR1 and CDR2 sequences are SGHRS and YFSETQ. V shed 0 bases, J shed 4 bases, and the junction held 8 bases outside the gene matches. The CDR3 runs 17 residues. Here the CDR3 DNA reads TGCGCCAGCAGCTTGGCATCGGGACAGGGGTATTCAGATACGCAGTATTTT. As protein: CASSLASGQGYSDTQYF.

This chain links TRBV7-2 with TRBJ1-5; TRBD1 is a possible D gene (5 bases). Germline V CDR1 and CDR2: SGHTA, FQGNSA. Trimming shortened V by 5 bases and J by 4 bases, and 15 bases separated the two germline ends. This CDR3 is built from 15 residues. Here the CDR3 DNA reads TGTGCCAGCAGCCCTAGGGGTTTTGGGAATCAGCCCCAGCATTTT. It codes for CASSPRGFGNQPQHF. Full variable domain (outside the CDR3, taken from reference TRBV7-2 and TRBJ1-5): GAGVSQSPSNKVTEKGKDVELRCDPISGHTALYWYRQSLGQGLEFLIYFQGNSAPDKSGLPSDRFSAERTGGSVSTLTIQRTQQEDSAVYLCASSPRGFGNQPQHFGDGTRLSIL.

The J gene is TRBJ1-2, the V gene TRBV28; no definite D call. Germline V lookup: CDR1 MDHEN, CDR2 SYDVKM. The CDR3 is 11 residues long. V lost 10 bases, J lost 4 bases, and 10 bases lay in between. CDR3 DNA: TGTGCCACCTCGCCGGTCTATGGCTACACCTTC. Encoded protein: CATSPVYGYTF.

The chain's CDR3 is CAWSVGAATGELFF. The CDR3 DNA reads TGTGCCTGGAGTGTAGGGGCCGCTACCGGGGAGCTGTTTTTT. The chain combines TRBV30 with TRBJ2-2, with TRBD1 as a possible D gene (5 bases). Germline V gene data show CDR1 as GTSNPN and CDR2 as SVGIG (reference sequence). With 0 bases removed from V and 5 bases from J, the gap between germline ends came to 10 bases. The CDR3 length is 14 residues.

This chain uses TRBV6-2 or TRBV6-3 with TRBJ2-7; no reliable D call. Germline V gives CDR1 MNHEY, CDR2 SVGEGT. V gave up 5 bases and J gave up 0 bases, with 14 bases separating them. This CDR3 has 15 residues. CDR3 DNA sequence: TGTGCCAGCAGTGAGACGGAAGAAAGCTCCTACGAGCAGTACTTC. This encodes CASSETEESSYEQYF.

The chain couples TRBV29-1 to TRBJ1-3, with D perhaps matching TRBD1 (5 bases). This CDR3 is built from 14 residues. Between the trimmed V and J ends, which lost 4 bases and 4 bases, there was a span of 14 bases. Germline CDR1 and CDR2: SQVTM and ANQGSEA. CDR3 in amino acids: CSVAGAGRGNTIYF. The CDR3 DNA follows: TGCAGCGTTGCCGGGGCCGGTCGGGGAAACACCATATATTTT.

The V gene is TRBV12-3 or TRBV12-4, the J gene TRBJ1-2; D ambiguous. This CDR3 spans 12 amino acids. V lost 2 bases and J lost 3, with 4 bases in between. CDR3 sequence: CASSLFHYGYTF. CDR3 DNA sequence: TGTGCCAGCAGTTTATTCCACTATGGCTACACCTTC.

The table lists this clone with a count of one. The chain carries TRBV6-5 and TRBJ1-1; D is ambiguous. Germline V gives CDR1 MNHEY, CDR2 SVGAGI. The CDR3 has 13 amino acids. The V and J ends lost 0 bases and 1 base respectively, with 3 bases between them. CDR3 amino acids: CASSYSENTEAFF. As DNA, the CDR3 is TGTGCCAGCAGTTACTCTGAGAACACTGAAGCTTTCTTT.